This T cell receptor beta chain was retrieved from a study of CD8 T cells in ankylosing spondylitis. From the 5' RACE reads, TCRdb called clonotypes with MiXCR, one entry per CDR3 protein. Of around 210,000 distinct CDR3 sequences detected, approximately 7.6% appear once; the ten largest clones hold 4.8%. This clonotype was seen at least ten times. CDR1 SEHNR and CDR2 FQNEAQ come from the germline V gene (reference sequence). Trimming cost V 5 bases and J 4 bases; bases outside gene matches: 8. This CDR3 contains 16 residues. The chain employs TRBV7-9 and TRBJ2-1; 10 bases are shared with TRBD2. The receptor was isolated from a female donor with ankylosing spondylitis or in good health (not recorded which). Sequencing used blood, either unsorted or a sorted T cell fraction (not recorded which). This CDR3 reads CASSQSGSGRYNEQFF. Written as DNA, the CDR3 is TGTGCCAGCAGCCAAAGTGGTAGCGGGAGGTACAATGAGCAGTTCTTC.